This entry lists 10 T cell receptor beta chains sequenced from one sample in a study of OX40 agonist ivuxolimab in advanced cancers. Clones were sequenced by immunoSEQ multiplex PCR, and TCRdb holds only the in-frame ones, with some missing. The top ten clones hold around 0.54% of a sample with 60,000 to 85,000 clones, about 87% of them seen once. The input for sequencing was CD4+ or CD8+ T cells sorted from blood, taken in a trial of the OX40 agonist ivuxolimab. Receptors were obtained from an adult with an advanced solid tumor such as melanoma, head and neck, liver or kidney cancer.

The chain uses TRBV5-1 and TRBJ2-2, with a weak D call TRBD2 (6 bases). Germline V lookup: CDR1 SGHRS, CDR2 YFSETQ. The CDR3 covers 15 residues. V shed 5 bases and J shed 4 bases, with 15 bases lying between them. The CDR3 protein is CASSFSGSGTGELFF. Written as DNA, the CDR3 is TGCGCCAGCAGTTTTAGCGGCTCGGGCACCGGGGAGCTGTTTTTT.

V gene TRBV27 combines with J gene TRBJ1-6; D uncertain. The germline gives CDR1 MNHEY, CDR2 SMNVEV (reference sequence). This CDR3 is built from 13 residues. Trimming took 3 bases from V and 10 from J, leaving 10 bases between them. CDR3: CASSFRIGSPLHF. The DNA of the CDR3 is TGTGCCAGCAGTTTCAGGATCGGCTCACCCCTCCACTTT.

V is TRBV6-1 and J is TRBJ2-3; the D gene is possibly TRBD1 (5 bases). The germline CDR1 and CDR2 sequences are MNHNS and SASEGT. The CDR3 has 12 residues. The germline V and J ends were trimmed by 5 bases and 6 bases, with 9 bases remaining between them. The CDR3 is CASSMGPDTQYF. As DNA, the CDR3 is TGTGCCAGCAGTATGGGGCCGGATACGCAGTATTTT.

The chain carries TRBV5-1 and TRBJ2-7; D is undetermined. There are 14 residues in the CDR3. The V and J ends lost 4 bases and 2 bases respectively, with 13 bases between them. Germline V gene lookup returns CDR1 SGHRS and CDR2 YFSETQ. The CDR3 spells CASSRTGPTYEQYF. The CDR3 DNA reads TGCGCCAGCAGCCGGACCGGACCTACCTACGAGCAGTACTTC.

J is TRBJ2-5 and V is TRBV5-4, with 13 bases that match TRBD2. The V segment lost 3 bases and the J segment 3 bases; nucleotides outside the gene matches: 5. The length of the CDR3 is 16 residues. CDR1 SGHNT and CDR2 YYREEE come from the germline V gene (reference sequence). The CDR3 here is CASSWTSGRGKETQYF. CDR3 sequence (DNA): TGTGCCAGCAGCTGGACTAGCGGGAGAGGGAAAGAGACCCAGTACTTC.

This chain links TRBV2 with TRBJ1-1; D is uncertain. V shed 10 bases and J shed 3 bases, with 15 bases lying between them. From germline, CDR1 is SNHLY and CDR2 FYNNEI. CDR3 length equals 13 residues. The CDR3 protein is CATLSGRYTEAFF. The CDR3 DNA reads as TGTGCCACCTTAAGTGGACGTTACACTGAAGCTTTCTTT. Looking up the rest from reference TRBV2 and TRBJ1-1 gives the full variable domain: EPEVTQTPSHQVTQMGQEVILRCVPISNHLYFYWYRQILGQKVEFLVSFYNNEISEKSEIFDDQFSVERPDGSNFTLKIRSTKLEDSAMYFCATLSGRYTEAFFGQGTRLTVV.

J is TRBJ1-2 and V is TRBV7-2; no firm D call. Germline V gives CDR1 SGHTA, CDR2 FQGNSA. Trimming stripped 6 bases from V and 4 bases from J, with 15 bases between. The CDR3 runs to 14 residues. This CDR3 reads CASSDSGLGYGYTF. The CDR3 nucleotides read TGTGCCAGCAGTGATTCAGGTCTCGGCTATGGCTACACCTTC.

This chain connects TRBV11-2 to TRBJ1-1; tentative D call: TRBD1 (5 bases). The CDR3 covers 15 residues. The germline V and J ends were trimmed by 0 bases and 6 bases, with 14 bases remaining between them. The germline V gene has CDR1 SGHAT and CDR2 FQNNGV. The CDR3: CASSLDQGPLAEAFF. The CDR3 DNA follows: TGTGCCAGCAGCTTAGATCAGGGCCCCTTAGCTGAAGCTTTCTTT.

The rearrangement links TRBV19 to TRBJ2-7; 7 nucleotides align to TRBD1. The CDR3 spans 16 residues. From germline, CDR1 is LNHDA and CDR2 SQIVND (reference sequence). Germline trimming cut 4 bases from V and 5 bases from J; bases unmatched to any gene: 14. The CDR3 sequence: CASSTSKRGRLHEQYF. CDR3 bases: TGTGCCAGTAGTACGTCGAAAAGGGGGCGCCTCCACGAGCAGTACTTC.

This chain links TRBV18 with TRBJ1-4; D is unclear. V was trimmed by 0 bases and J by 8 bases, leaving 10 bases between them. Per the germline V gene, CDR1 is KGHSH and CDR2 is LQKENI. There are 14 residues in the CDR3. The CDR3 bases are TGTGCCAGCTCACCACCGGAGATCAGAGAAAAACTGTTTTTT. Its protein product is CASSPPEIREKLFF. Full variable domain (remainder filled in from reference TRBV18 and TRBJ1-4): NAGVMQNPRHLVRRRGQEARLRCSPMKGHSHVYWYRQLPEEGLKFMVYLQKENIIDESGMPKERFSAEFPKEGPSILRIQQVVRGDSAAYFCASSPPEIREKLFFGSGTQLSVL.